This TCR beta chain was obtained from a study of blood T cell repertoires in COVID-19. Study summary: PBMCs, B-cell-depleted T cells, or T cells provided the cDNA or gDNA that made up the material.

In the source study's methods: Reference gene primer amplification gave nucleated cell count estimates. Libraries were prepared by immunoSEQ multiplex PCR; TCRdb keeps only in-frame clonotypes and omits some of them. That table is the source of V, J and clone size, and D and trimming were worked out from the DNA. The data contain about 99,000 clones, about 80% of them singletons. This CDR3 contains 15 residues. The V end lost 0 bases, the J end lost 0 bases, and 7 bases lay between the germline ends. CDR1 and CDR2 (germline): SGDLS, YYNGEE. Sequencing input: peripheral blood. The TCR sequence derives from an elderly woman with active or convalescent COVID-19. The chain is built from TRBV9 and TRBJ2-1; D remains ambiguous. The CDR3 coding sequence is TGTGCCAGCAGCGTAGATCCGAGCTCCTACAATGAGCAGTTCTTC. Amino acids: CASSVDPSSYNEQFF.